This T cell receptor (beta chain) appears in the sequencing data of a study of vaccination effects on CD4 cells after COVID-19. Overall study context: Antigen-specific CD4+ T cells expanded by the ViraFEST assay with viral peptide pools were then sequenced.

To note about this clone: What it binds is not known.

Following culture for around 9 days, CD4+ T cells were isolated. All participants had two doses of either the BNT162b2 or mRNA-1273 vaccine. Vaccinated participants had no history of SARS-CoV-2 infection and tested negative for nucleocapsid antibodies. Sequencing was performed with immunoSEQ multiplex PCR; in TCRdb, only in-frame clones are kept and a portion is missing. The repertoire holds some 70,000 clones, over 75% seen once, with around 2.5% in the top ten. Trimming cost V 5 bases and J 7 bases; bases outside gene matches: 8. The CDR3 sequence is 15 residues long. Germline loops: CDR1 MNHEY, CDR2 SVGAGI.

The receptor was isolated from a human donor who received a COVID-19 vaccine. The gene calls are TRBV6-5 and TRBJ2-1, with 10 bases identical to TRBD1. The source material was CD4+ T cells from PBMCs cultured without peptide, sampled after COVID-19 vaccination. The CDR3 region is CASSTRDRGRNEQFF. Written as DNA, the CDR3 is TGTGCCAGCAGTACCCGGGACAGGGGAAGGAATGAGCAGTTCTTC.